Below are 30 T cell receptor beta chains sequenced from a single sample in a study of T-cell memory formation after mild COVID-19 (dated by TCRdb to the early 2020s). The method was 5' RACE. Sequencing was carried out with an Illumina NovaSeq 6000. Through fastp at Q25 and MiXCR, TCRdb rebuilt clones from the public reads, retaining in-frame beta chains. Rows are combined by CDR3 protein, so each entry shows the most common genes and DNA. Recorded for this sample are 130,000 to 150,000 distinct CDR3 sequences; roughly 21% of them occurred a single time. The ten largest clones take up about 2.1% of the sample. Sequenced material: PBMCs or a T cell subset sorted from them (not recorded which). Source of these receptors: an adult woman who had mild COVID-19 (a few samples of this study predate the infection). The sample titles of this study are shuffled in the database, so cell type and time point are left out; the donor was told from shared clones.

The chain combines TRBV29-1 with TRBJ2-5, with D possibly being TRBD1 (5 bases). Germline V CDR1 and CDR2: SQVTM, ANQGSEA. Trimming cost V 6 bases and J 6 bases, with 23 bases left between them. There are 15 residues in the CDR3. CDR3 residues: CSVPPKSGAGQTQYF. As DNA, the CDR3 is TGCAGCGTCCCCCCCAAGAGTGGGGCCGGTCAGACCCAGTACTTC. The full variable domain, with the rest looked up from reference TRBV29-1 and TRBJ2-5, is SAVISQKPSRDICQRGTSLTIQCQVDSQVTMMFWYRQQPGQSLTLIATANQGSEATYESGFVIDKFPISRPNLTFSTLTVSNMSPEDSSIYLCSVPPKSGAGQTQYFGPGTRLLVL.

This clonotype appeared a few times. The rearrangement joins TRBV19 to TRBJ1-1; the match to TRBD1 covers 9 bases. The CDR3 is made up of 15 amino acids. Germline trimming cut 7 bases from V and 1 base from J; bases unmatched to any gene: 7. Per germline, CDR1 LNHDA and CDR2 SQIVND (reference sequence). Here the CDR3 DNA reads TGTGCCAGTAAGGCCGAGACAGGGGGGAACACTGAAGCTTTCTTT. It translates to CASKAETGGNTEAFF.

The genes are TRBV5-1 and TRBJ2-5, with D hard to call. CDR1 is SGHRS and CDR2 is YFSETQ in the germline V gene. Trimming pared 0 bases from V and 5 bases from J, leaving 11 bases between. The CDR3 has 14 residues. The CDR3 DNA is TGCGCCAGCAGCTTGGATTGGGCCCAGGAGACCCAGTACTTC. Translated: CASSLDWAQETQYF. Full variable domain (outside the CDR3, taken from reference TRBV5-1 and TRBJ2-5): KAGVTQTPRYLIKTRGQQVTLSCSPISGHRSVSWYQQTPGQGLQFLFEYFSETQRNKGNFPGRFSGRQFSNSRSEMNVSTLELGDSALYLCASSLDWAQETQYFGPGTRLLVL.

This clonotype showed up just a few times. The chain carries TRBV12-3 or TRBV12-4 and TRBJ2-7; D call uncertain. The CDR3 consists of 14 residues. Trimming pared 3 bases from V and 0 bases from J, leaving 9 bases between. CDR3 bases: TGTGCCAGCAGTTTGGACGCAAGCTCCTACGAGCAGTACTTC. Translating it yields CASSLDASSYEQYF.

This chain joins TRBV15 and TRBJ1-1, with 7 bases fitting TRBD1. The V gene's germline CDR1 is LNHNV and CDR2 YYDKDF (reference sequence). J was trimmed by 1 base and V by 2 bases; bases with no gene match: 1. CDR3 length equals 14 residues. CDR3 coding DNA: TGTGCCACCAGCAGACAGGGGGGGAACACTGAAGCTTTCTTT. Encoded protein: CATSRQGGNTEAFF.

The rearrangement uses TRBV5-1 and TRBJ2-5, with D possibly TRBD1 on 6 matching bases. Trimming took 3 bases from V and 1 from J, leaving 13 bases between them. This CDR3 has 15 amino acids. Germline assignment: CDR1 SGHRS and CDR2 YFSETQ. This CDR3 reads CASSSRTALQETQYF. In DNA form, the CDR3 reads TGCGCCAGCAGCTCCCGGACAGCTCTCCAAGAGACCCAGTACTTC.

The chain has TRBV11-2 and TRBJ2-5, with D perhaps TRBD2 (6 bases). Germline lookup yields CDR1 SGHAT and CDR2 FQNNGV. Between the trimmed V and J ends, which lost 3 bases and 0 bases, there was a span of 14 bases. The CDR3 runs 16 residues. The CDR3 nucleotides are TGTGCCAGCAGCTTTGGAGGGGCGCCAAACCAAGAGACCCAGTACTTC. Protein product: CASSFGGAPNQETQYF.

The J gene is TRBJ2-7, the V gene TRBV5-1; the match to TRBD1 covers 8 bases. The CDR3 contains 15 residues. V trimming: 4 bases; J trimming: 2 bases; junction bases outside the gene matches: 8. CDR1 SGHRS and CDR2 YFSETQ come from the germline V gene. The CDR3 loop reads CASSPDRVSPYEQYF. CDR3 sequence (DNA): TGCGCCAGCAGCCCGGACAGGGTATCACCCTACGAGCAGTACTTC.

The gene calls are TRBV6-5 and TRBJ2-5, with TRBD1 matching over 12 bases. Germline V lookup: CDR1 MNHEY, CDR2 SVGAGI. V dropped 6 bases and J dropped 6; count of bases not matched to a gene: 8. The CDR3 runs 15 residues. The CDR3 protein is CASSEGQGAGKTQYF. In DNA, the CDR3 is TGTGCCAGCAGCGAGGGACAGGGGGCTGGCAAGACCCAGTACTTC.

This clonotype was seen more than once but under ten times. The CDR3 coding sequence is TGTGCCACCAGTTCGGATACAGATACGCAGTATTTT. It encodes CATSSDTDTQYF. The V gene is TRBV24-1, the J gene TRBJ2-3; no firm D call. V gave up 6 bases and J gave up 3 bases, with 6 bases separating them. This CDR3 is 12 amino acids long. Germline V lookup: CDR1 KGHDR, CDR2 SFDVKD.

The J gene is TRBJ2-1, the V gene TRBV12-3 or TRBV12-4; the D gene could be TRBD1 or TRBD2 (5 bases each). Trimming shortened V by 2 bases and J by 5 bases, and 13 bases separated the two germline ends. This CDR3 has 15 residues. This CDR3 is CASSLRGRGDNEQFF. CDR3 sequence (DNA): TGTGCCAGCAGTTTAAGGGGTCGAGGGGACAATGAGCAGTTCTTC.

This clonotype was seen a handful of times. The CDR3 loop reads CASSPGTLYEQYF. CDR3 nucleotide sequence: TGTGCCAGCTCTCCCGGGACACTCTACGAGCAGTACTTC. The chain has TRBV18 and TRBJ2-7; D is possibly TRBD1 (6 bases). The germline V gene has CDR1 KGHSH and CDR2 LQKENI. This CDR3 region has 13 residues. V was shortened by 6 bases and J by 3 bases, with 12 bases between the two germline ends. The full variable domain, its missing parts supplied by reference TRBV18 and TRBJ2-7, is NAGVMQNPRHLVRRRGQEARLRCSPMKGHSHVYWYRQLPEEGLKFMVYLQKENIIDESGMPKERFSAEFPKEGPSILRIQQVVRGDSAAYFCASSPGTLYEQYFGPGTRLTVT.

The chain joins TRBV6-5 to TRBJ1-2; 11 bases match TRBD1. Germline CDR1 reads MNHEY; CDR2 reads SVGAGI. The CDR3 sequence is 14 residues long. V gave up 2 bases and J gave up 8 bases; unmatched junction bases: 4. DNA for the CDR3: TGTGCCAGCAGTTACGGACAGGGGGCGTACGGCTACACCTTC. Amino acids: CASSYGQGAYGYTF.

The J gene is TRBJ1-1, the V gene TRBV6-1; TRBD1 aligns across 8 bases. The length of the CDR3 is 15 residues. V dropped 3 bases and J dropped 5; count of bases not matched to a gene: 8. Germline V CDR1 and CDR2: MNHNS, SASEGT. CDR3 sequence reads: CASSDRGRERTEAFF. Written as DNA, the CDR3 is TGTGCCAGCAGTGACAGGGGGCGGGAACGGACTGAAGCTTTCTTT.

The V call is TRBV5-1, the J call TRBJ2-5, with no clear D. The V gene's germline CDR1 is SGHRS and CDR2 YFSETQ. With 2 bases removed from V and 5 bases from J, the gap between germline ends came to 10 bases. There are 13 residues in the CDR3. CDR3 DNA: TGCGCCAGCAGCTTTGGTGTCAGGGAGACCCAGTACTTC. It codes for CASSFGVRETQYF.

This clonotype has only one observation. The genes are TRBV6-1 and TRBJ1-1; the D gene is possibly TRBD1 (5 bases). CDR1 and CDR2 from the germline V gene are MNHNS and SASEGT. The V gene lost 3 bases and the J gene lost 5 bases, with 28 bases spanning the gap. This CDR3 comprises 19 residues. The CDR3 reads CASSEDPSGITISKTEAFF. CDR3 nucleotide sequence: TGTGCCAGCAGTGAGGATCCCTCAGGGATAACTATATCGAAGACTGAAGCTTTCTTT.

The chain is built from TRBV20-1 and TRBJ2-7; 7 nucleotides align to TRBD1. Germline assignment: CDR1 DFQATT and CDR2 SNEGSKA (reference sequence). The CDR3 consists of 13 residues. V lost 7 bases and J lost 2; bases outside the gene matches: 8. The CDR3 loop reads CSEYTGQPYEQYF. CDR3 sequence (DNA): TGCAGTGAGTACACGGGACAGCCCTACGAGCAGTACTTC.

The rearrangement links TRBV20-1 to TRBJ1-6, with a tentative D call TRBD1 (5 bases). This CDR3 spans 15 amino acids. V lost 0 bases and J 4 bases, leaving 10 bases between the germline ends. Germline CDR1 is DFQATT and CDR2 is SNEGSKA (reference sequence). CDR3 bases: TGCAGTGCTAGAGACAGGGATCCTTATAATTCACCCCTCCACTTT. Protein sequence: CSARDRDPYNSPLHF.

The chain employs TRBV4-2 and TRBJ2-6; D unresolved. Per germline, CDR1 LGHNA and CDR2 YNFKEQ. This CDR3 is 17 amino acids long. V lost 3 bases and J lost 0, with 12 bases in between. The CDR3 sequence is CASSQGATRSGANVLTF. In nucleotides, the CDR3 is TGTGCCAGCAGCCAGGGTGCCACTCGCTCTGGGGCCAACGTCCTGACTTTC.

This clonotype was seen more than once but under ten times. The V and J genes are TRBV12-3 or TRBV12-4 and TRBJ2-7, with D perhaps TRBD2 (5 bases). Trimming removed 4 bases at V and 0 bases at J, with 19 bases between. The length of the CDR3 is 17 residues. CDR3 sequence (DNA): TGTGCCAGCAGTTCCCCCCAGTATCGGGGATCCTCCTACGAGCAGTACTTC. Translated: CASSSPQYRGSSYEQYF.

This clonotype was observed a few times. The V gene is TRBV7-9, the J gene TRBJ1-1, with TRBD1 as a possible D gene (5 bases). Trimming removed 4 bases at V and 0 bases at J, with 9 bases between. Germline CDR1 is SEHNR and CDR2 is FQNEAQ (reference sequence). The CDR3 is made up of 14 amino acids. The chain's CDR3 is CASSWGPLNTEAFF. The DNA for the CDR3 is TGTGCCAGCAGCTGGGGACCGCTGAACACTGAAGCTTTCTTT.

The chain's CDR3 is CASSLAVYNSNQPQHF. In DNA form, the CDR3 reads TGTGCCAGCAGCTTAGCGGTATATAATAGCAATCAGCCCCAGCATTTT. The rearrangement links TRBV7-8 to TRBJ1-5, with unresolved D. CDR1 SGHVS and CDR2 FQNEAQ come from the germline V gene. The V end lost 0 bases, the J end lost 0 bases, and 9 bases lay between the germline ends. The CDR3 contains 16 residues.

This clonotype was counted between two and nine times. J is TRBJ2-3 and V is TRBV3-1, with D possibly TRBD2 on 6 matching bases. Trimming took 0 bases from V and 6 from J, leaving 13 bases between them. CDR1 is LGHDT, CDR2 YNNKEL, per germline (reference sequence). The CDR3 is 15 residues long. The CDR3 nucleotides are TGTGCCAGCAGCCAAGATCCTCTAGCGTCCGATACGCAGTATTTT. It yields the protein CASSQDPLASDTQYF.

The chain combines TRBV5-1 with TRBJ2-7; D gene unclear. The CDR3 runs to 11 residues. Trimming pared 1 base from V and 6 bases from J, leaving 5 bases between. CDR1 SGHRS and CDR2 YFSETQ come from the germline V gene. CDR3 nucleotide sequence: TGCGCCAGCAGCTTGAGGTCCGAGCAGTACTTC. This sequence encodes CASSLRSEQYF.

A few counts support this clonotype. This chain links TRBV6-2 or TRBV6-3 with TRBJ2-7, with no clear D. CDR3 length equals 12 residues. The germline CDR1 and CDR2 sequences are MNHEY and SVGEGT. Trimming removed 6 bases from V and 0 bases from J, with 6 bases in between. DNA of the CDR3: TGTGCCAGCAGATCCGACTCCTACGAGCAGTACTTC. It codes for CASRSDSYEQYF.

In its sample, this clonotype was seen a few times. The chain uses TRBV7-9 and TRBJ2-1; unclear D gene. The V end was cut by 5 bases, the J end by 5 bases, with 7 bases between. Germline values: CDR1 SEHNR, CDR2 FQNEAQ (reference sequence). CDR3 length equals 12 residues. The CDR3 reads CASSPKDNEQFF. The CDR3 DNA sequence: TGTGCCAGCAGCCCTAAGGACAATGAGCAGTTCTTC.

The chain joins TRBV14 to TRBJ2-7; D unresolved. The V and J ends lost 6 bases and 6 bases respectively, with 12 bases between them. CDR1 SGHDN and CDR2 FVKESK come from the germline V gene. This CDR3 has 12 amino acids. CDR3 protein: CASSHMVSEQYF. CDR3 nucleotides: TGTGCCAGCAGTCATATGGTGAGCGAGCAGTACTTC.

The V and J genes are TRBV5-6 and TRBJ2-7; TRBD1 aligns across 7 bases. Germline V gene lookup returns CDR1 SGHDT and CDR2 YYEEEE. This CDR3 region has 14 residues. The V segment lost 3 bases and the J segment 0 bases; nucleotides outside the gene matches: 3. The CDR3 is CASSWGTDSYEQYF. The DNA for the CDR3 is TGTGCCAGCAGCTGGGGGACAGACTCCTACGAGCAGTACTTC.

This clonotype was seen a handful of times. The rearrangement uses TRBV20-1 and TRBJ1-1; no firm D call. Germline values: CDR1 DFQATT, CDR2 SNEGSKA (reference sequence). The CDR3 has 13 residues. Trimming shortened V by 2 bases and J by 3 bases, and 10 bases separated the two germline ends. DNA for the CDR3: TGCAGTGCTAGACAATCAAGGGACACTGAAGCTTTCTTT. It translates to CSARQSRDTEAFF.

The CDR3 coding sequence is TGTGCCAGCAGCCGGGGACAGAAGAATTCACCCCTCCACTTT. Its translation: CASSRGQKNSPLHF. The chain couples TRBV3-1 to TRBJ1-6, with 7 bases lining up with TRBD1. Germline-derived CDR1 and CDR2 are LGHDT and YNNKEL (reference sequence). The V segment lost 4 bases and the J segment 7 bases; nucleotides outside the gene matches: 4. This CDR3 has 14 residues. Full variable domain (missing parts from reference TRBV3-1 and TRBJ1-6): DTAVSQTPKYLVTQMGNDKSIKCEQNLGHDTMYWYKQDSKKFLKIMFSYNNKELIINETVPNRFSPKSPDKAHLNLHINSLELGDSAVYFCASSRGQKNSPLHFGNGTRLTVT.